Each of the 26 T cell receptor beta chains below was sequenced from the same sample in a study of vaccination and CD4 T cells after COVID-19. Sequenced with the Oncomine TCR Beta short-read assay was DNA taken from cultured CD4+ T cells. TCRdb reanalysed the PCR reads using MiXCR and keeps one entry per CDR3 protein. The data hold roughly 7,500 distinct CDR3 sequences, with 58% observed a single time. For these TCRs, the target antigens are not known. Treatment in this sample: approximately nine-day PBMC culture with coronavirus spike peptide pools or control peptides (ViraFEST assay). Source material: CD4+ T cells from blood, cultured in vitro. The source of these receptors is a human donor who had recovered from COVID-19.

This sequence joins TRBV27 and TRBJ2-2, with 10 positions matching TRBD1. The germline V gene has CDR1 MNHEY and CDR2 SMNVEV (reference sequence). The CDR3 is 16 amino acids. V lost 4 bases, J lost 4 bases, and 6 bases stayed unmatched. In nucleotides, the CDR3 is TGTGCCAGCAGTTCCACGGACAGGGGGGGCACCGGGGAGCTGTTTTTT. Residues: CASSSTDRGGTGELFF.

The chain joins TRBV20-1 to TRBJ2-3; the D gene is possibly TRBD2 (6 bases). CDR1 DFQATT and CDR2 SNEGSKA come from the germline V gene (reference sequence). The ends were cut back, 2 bases at V and 5 bases at J, with 20 bases in the middle. The CDR3 has 16 amino acids. CDR3 amino acids: CSARPDREYLIDTQYF. Written as DNA, the CDR3 is TGCAGTGCTAGACCCGACCGGGAGTATCTGATAGATACGCAGTATTTT.

The V call is TRBV6-1, the J call TRBJ1-1, with 12 bases lining up with TRBD1. The CDR3 consists of 18 residues. Trimming cost V 6 bases and J 0 bases; bases outside gene matches: 11. CDR1 and CDR2 from the germline V gene are MNHNS and SASEGT. CDR3 sequence (DNA): TGTGCCAGCAGGTCGGGACAGGGGGCGGGTTTCATGAACACTGAAGCTTTCTTT. Amino acids: CASRSGQGAGFMNTEAFF.

The chain links TRBV28 to TRBJ1-1; 7 bases match TRBD1. Germline-derived CDR1 and CDR2 are MDHEN and SYDVKM. This CDR3 is built from 14 residues. V dropped 6 bases and J dropped 1; count of bases not matched to a gene: 5. Written as DNA, the CDR3 is TGTGCCAGCAGCTATGGACAGGAGAACACTGAAGCTTTCTTT. This translates into CASSYGQENTEAFF.

This clonotype was recorded a few times. CDR3 sequence reads: CATSDSGALGAEAFF. The DNA for the CDR3 is TGTGCCACCAGTGATTCAGGAGCGTTGGGGGCTGAAGCTTTCTTT. The rearrangement links TRBV24-1 to TRBJ1-1; TRBD1 is a possible D gene (5 bases). Germline V gene data show CDR1 as KGHDR and CDR2 as SFDVKD. Trimming left V 2 bases short and J 6 bases short, with 15 bases between. The CDR3 length is 15 residues.

This clonotype was recorded a few times. The chain recombines TRBV20-1 with TRBJ2-5; 7 positions agree with TRBD1. The V and J ends lost 6 bases and 9 bases, in that order; junction bases with no gene match: 13. CDR1 is DFQATT and CDR2 is SNEGSKA in the germline V gene (reference sequence). CDR3 length equals 13 residues. The CDR3 spells CSASGQVGSAQYF. CDR3 coding DNA: TGCAGTGCATCAGGACAGGTTGGGTCAGCCCAGTACTTC.

The gene calls are TRBV29-1 and TRBJ2-1; D is possibly TRBD2 (5 bases). The CDR3 sequence is 12 residues long. Germline values: CDR1 SQVTM, CDR2 ANQGSEA. Trimming took 2 bases from V and 10 from J, leaving 12 bases between them. The CDR3 is CSVEPRGWEQFF. The DNA for the CDR3 is TGCAGCGTTGAACCCCGGGGATGGGAGCAGTTCTTC.

The V gene is TRBV6-1, the J gene TRBJ2-6; D is unresolved. CDR1 is MNHNS, CDR2 SASEGT, per germline. The CDR3 spans 15 residues. Deletions cut 6 bases from V and 4 bases from J, with 13 bases between. The CDR3 coding sequence is TGTGCCAGCAGAGATTTGGCTTCGGGGGCCAACGTCCTGACTTTC. It translates to CASRDLASGANVLTF.

V is TRBV14 and J is TRBJ2-3; 7 bases are a match to TRBD1. The CDR3 is 16 amino acids. The germline gives CDR1 SGHDN, CDR2 FVKESK. J gave up 2 bases and V 3 bases, and 8 bases lay outside the gene matches. The CDR3 DNA sequence: TGTGCCAGCAGCCAGGATGACAGGGCGTTCACAGATACGCAGTATTTT. Encoded protein: CASSQDDRAFTDTQYF.

This clonotype was seen only a few times. This rearrangement joins TRBV6-2 or TRBV6-3 to TRBJ2-3, with 14 bases matching TRBD2. CDR3 length equals 16 residues. Germline CDR1 and CDR2: MNHEY and SVGEGT. Unmatched junction bases numbered 3, after V lost 5 bases and J lost 2 bases. The CDR3: CASSRLAGGPTDTQYF. In DNA form, the CDR3 reads TGTGCCAGCAGTCGACTAGCGGGAGGGCCCACAGATACGCAGTATTTT.

The table lists this clonotype with a few counts. V and J are TRBV10-3 and TRBJ2-7, with D possibly being TRBD2 (6 bases). CDR1 is ENHRY and CDR2 is SYGVKD in the germline V gene. Trimming stripped 10 bases from V and 3 bases from J, with 10 bases between. This CDR3 has 11 amino acids. In nucleotides, the CDR3 is TGTGCCACCGGGGAGGTCTACGAGCAGTACTTC. Protein sequence: CATGEVYEQYF.

V is TRBV7-2 and J is TRBJ1-5, with a weak D call TRBD1 (5 bases). The CDR3 has 15 residues. V was shortened by 5 bases and J by 4 bases, with 15 bases between the two germline ends. Germline V gene sequence: CDR1 SGHTA, CDR2 FQGNSA. The CDR3, as DNA: TGTGCCAGCAGCCAAGGGACCATGGGAAATCAGCCCCAGCATTTT. This encodes CASSQGTMGNQPQHF.

J is TRBJ2-3 and V is TRBV11-3; D might be TRBD2 (6 bases). The length of the CDR3 is 16 residues. With 6 bases removed from V and 3 bases from J, the gap between germline ends came to 19 bases. Germline-derived CDR1 and CDR2 are SGHNT and YENEEA. DNA for the CDR3: TGTGCCAGCAGTCTCAGACGGGCGGAGGGGACAGATACGCAGTATTTT. Translation gives CASSLRRAEGTDTQYF.

This clonotype has more than one count but fewer than ten. J is TRBJ1-1 and V is TRBV6-1; possibly TRBD1 for D (6 bases). Germline lookup yields CDR1 MNHNS and CDR2 SASEGT. Trimming cost V 7 bases and J 4 bases, with 16 bases left between them. The CDR3 is 14 residues long. The CDR3 is CASTQTTGSTEAFF. The DNA of the CDR3 is TGTGCCAGCACCCAAACTACAGGGTCCACTGAAGCTTTCTTT.

This clonotype was picked up one time. V and J are TRBV19 and TRBJ2-1, with 9 bases matching TRBD1. Trimming removed 7 bases from V and 7 bases from J; junction bases left unmatched: 5. The V gene's germline CDR1 is LNHDA and CDR2 SQIVND (reference sequence). This CDR3 comprises 13 residues. CDR3 protein: CASTWTGVNEQFF. In DNA, the CDR3 is TGTGCCAGTACCTGGACAGGGGTGAATGAGCAGTTCTTC.

The rearrangement links TRBV28 to TRBJ2-7, with D maybe TRBD1 (6 bases). CDR1 and CDR2 from the germline V gene are MDHEN and SYDVKM. The V end was cut by 6 bases, the J end by 0 bases, with 12 bases between. The CDR3 loop spans 14 amino acids. CDR3 DNA sequence: TGTGCCAGCAGCCCCGGACAGCTCTCCTACGAGCAGTACTTC. This translates into CASSPGQLSYEQYF.

V usage is TRBV5-1 and J usage is TRBJ2-2, with D perhaps matching TRBD1 (7 bases). CDR3 size: 19 residues. Trimming cost V 4 bases and J 7 bases, with 29 bases left between them. Germline V gene sequence: CDR1 SGHRS, CDR2 YFSETQ. CDR3 nucleotides: TGCGCCAGCAGCATAGGCGGTGGGGCCCAGGGGGGCGCAATCGGGGAGCTGTTTTTT. Its protein is CASSIGGGAQGGAIGELFF.

The chain links TRBV6-1 to TRBJ2-5, with D tentatively TRBD1 or TRBD2 (7 bases each). V dropped 6 bases and J dropped 4 bases, with 21 bases sitting between them. The CDR3 is made up of 16 amino acids. Germline V gene lookup returns CDR1 MNHNS and CDR2 SASEGT. CDR3 DNA: TGTGCCAGCAGAGCGGGACAGCAAAGTTGGGGAGAGACCCAGTACTTC. Amino acids: CASRAGQQSWGETQYF.

The chain has TRBV6-1 and TRBJ1-3, with D hard to call. CDR1 MNHNS and CDR2 SASEGT come from the germline V gene. This CDR3 spans 16 amino acids. Deletions cut 7 bases from V and 0 bases from J, with 16 bases between. The DNA for the CDR3 is TGTGCCAGCACCCAAGGGAGTACCCCCTCTGGAAACACCATATATTTT. It specifies CASTQGSTPSGNTIYF.

This chain joins TRBV24-1 and TRBJ1-5; 9 bases match TRBD1. V gave up 3 bases and J gave up 7 bases; unmatched junction bases: 6. CDR3 length: 15 amino acids. Per the germline V gene, CDR1 is KGHDR and CDR2 is SFDVKD. The CDR3 nucleotides are TGTGCCACCAGTGATACCGGGACAGGGAAGCAGCCCCAGCATTTT. Encoded protein: CATSDTGTGKQPQHF.

This clonotype is a singleton in its sample. The rearrangement joins TRBV19 to TRBJ1-1; D possibly corresponds to TRBD1 (5 bases). The CDR3 is 16 residues long. CDR1 and CDR2 from the germline V gene are LNHDA and SQIVND (reference sequence). Between the trimmed V and J ends, which lost 3 bases and 1 base, there was a span of 15 bases. CDR3 sequence reads: CASSIFGRVKNTEAFF. The CDR3 coding sequence is TGTGCCAGTAGTATCTTCGGCAGGGTGAAGAACACTGAAGCTTTCTTT.

This clonotype was counted only a few times. This chain's CDR3 is CSARQATMNTEAFF. The CDR3 DNA reads as TGCAGTGCTAGGCAGGCAACCATGAACACTGAAGCTTTCTTT. V is TRBV20-1 and J is TRBJ1-1; D remains ambiguous. V lost 3 bases and J 0 bases, leaving 11 bases between the germline ends. The V gene's germline CDR1 is DFQATT and CDR2 SNEGSKA (reference sequence). The CDR3 length is 14 residues.

The chain is built from TRBV7-2 and TRBJ2-7; D call uncertain. Germline V gene data show CDR1 as SGHTA and CDR2 as FQGNSA. Between the trimmed V and J ends, which lost 5 bases and 6 bases, there was a span of 8 bases. The CDR3 consists of 11 residues. CDR3 sequence reads: CASSNWGEQYF. DNA for the CDR3: TGTGCCAGCAGCAATTGGGGCGAGCAGTACTTC.

This sequence joins TRBV20-1 and TRBJ2-4; TRBD1 agrees at 12 bases. The CDR3 loop spans 19 amino acids. With 1 base clipped from V and 1 base from J, the junction kept 11 bases outside the gene matches. The germline V gene encodes CDR1 DFQATT and CDR2 SNEGSKA (reference sequence). CDR3 in amino acids: CSARAGTGGGFGAKNIQYF. CDR3 DNA: TGCAGTGCTAGAGCTGGGACAGGGGGCGGTTTTGGGGCCAAAAACATTCAGTACTTC.

The chain recombines TRBV15 with TRBJ2-4; 11 positions match TRBD1. Losses at the gene ends were 1 base for V and 8 bases for J; bases not matched to a gene: 7. Germline values: CDR1 LNHNV, CDR2 YYDKDF (reference sequence). The CDR3 length is 16 residues. CDR3 residues: CATSRGRTGGPDIQYF. The CDR3 DNA is TGTGCCACCAGCAGAGGAAGGACAGGGGGCCCGGACATTCAGTACTTC.

V gene TRBV25-1 combines with J gene TRBJ2-1; D remains ambiguous. The end of the DNA aligns better with TRBJ2-7, so the J call may be wrong. CDR1 and CDR2 from the germline V gene are MGHDK and SYGVNS. The CDR3 totals 11 residues. CDR3 loop: CASSVTYEQYF. The DNA for the CDR3 is TGTGCCAGCAGTGTCACCTACGAGCAGTACTTC.